Ten or more counts support the clone carrying this TCR beta chain. The antigen is unknown. The entry originates in a study of T cells in Graves' hyperthyroidism and ophthalmopathy. Study outcomes and limitations: Most thyroid clonotypes with frequency above 0.001 were detected in blood.

Germline CDR1 and CDR2: LNHNV and YYDKDF (reference sequence). CDR3 length equals 15 residues. V was cut by 1 base and J by 7 bases, with 13 bases left in between. Hyperthyroidism had been newly diagnosed in patients aged 18 to 65, and its duration was under 2 months. The authors obtained PBMCs from 9 to 10 ml of fresh peripheral blood. Authors of the study amplified TCR beta CDR3 regions from RNA transcripts. When the TCR CDR3 underwent first-round RT-PCR, the HTBI primer set was used. TCRdb processed the multiplex PCR reads anew with MiXCR; each CDR3 protein has one entry. The sample shows 800,000 or so distinct CDR3 sequences, over 35% of them seen only once.

J is TRBJ2-2 and V is TRBV15; TRBD1 might be the D (5 bases). Sequenced: blood. The receptor's source is a man aged 18 to 29 with Graves' hyperthyroidism. The CDR3 loop is CATSRGAGLSGELFF. The CDR3 nucleotides read TGTGCCACCAGCAGAGGGGCAGGGCTGAGCGGGGAGCTGTTTTTT. The whole variable domain, remainder taken from reference TRBV15 and TRBJ2-2, is DAMVIQNPRYQVTQFGKPVTLSCSQTLNHNVMYWYQQKSSQAPKLLFHYYDKDFNNEADTPDNFQSRRPNTSFCFLDIRSPGLGDTAMYLCATSRGAGLSGELFFGEGSRLTVL.